This T cell receptor beta chain derives from a study of cytomegalovirus exposure and HLA in healthy donors. PCR employed 60 Vbeta and 13 Jbeta primers. Using immunoSEQ multiplex PCR, the repertoire was profiled, and TCRdb retains in-frame clones only, with some absent. Of 100,000 to 150,000 clones listed, roughly 79% are singletons. The CDR3 contains 13 residues. V dropped 5 bases and J dropped 4 bases, with 8 bases sitting between them. The V gene's germline CDR1 is SGHAT and CDR2 FQDESV (reference sequence). The sequence was obtained from a middle-aged woman in good health and CMV-seronegative. The V call is TRBV11-1, the J call TRBJ2-2; the D gene is possibly TRBD1 (5 bases). Material for sequencing was PBMCs. This CDR3 reads CASSEGATGELFF. In nucleotides, the CDR3 is TGTGCCAGCAGCGAAGGGGCCACCGGGGAGCTGTTTTTT. The whole variable domain, filled in from reference TRBV11-1 and TRBJ2-2, reads EAEVAQSPRYKITEKSQAVAFWCDPISGHATLYWYRQILGQGPELLVQFQDESVVDDSQLPKDRFSAERLKGVDSTLKIQPAELGDSAMYLCASSEGATGELFFGEGSRLTVL.